These 3 T cell receptor beta chains originate from one sample sequenced in a study of long-term antiretroviral therapy in people with HIV. This was the immunoSEQ v3.0 assay at survey level. Here immunoSEQ multiplex PCR was the method, and the copy in TCRdb shows in-frame clones only, minus some. Of over 8,500 clones listed, 76% are singletons. The sample in question was unsorted PBMCs, obtained at the start of antiretroviral therapy, before treatment. The source of these receptors is a man under 40 with HIV.

The chain recombines TRBV4-1 with TRBJ1-2; D ambiguous. The ends were cut back, 1 base at V and 8 bases at J, with 11 bases in the middle. This CDR3 comprises 13 residues. CDR1 and CDR2 from the germline V gene are MGHRA and YSYEKL. CDR3 sequence (DNA): TGCGCCAGCAGCCAAGTCCGATCCGGGGGCTACACCTTC. Residues: CASSQVRSGGYTF.

This chain joins TRBV23-1 and TRBJ1-3; TRBD1 matches at 8 bases. TRBV23-1 belongs to the ORF category, with a function that is uncertain. V gave up 4 bases and J gave up 0 bases; unmatched junction bases: 5. The CDR3 spans 16 residues. DNA of the CDR3: TGCGCCAGCAGTCCGGGGACAGGACTCTCTGGAAACACCATATATTTT. Translation: CASSPGTGLSGNTIYF.

The CDR3 DNA reads TGCGCCAGCAGCCTTGAACGGGGTAATAAGTACGAGCAGTACTTC. Translating it yields CASSLERGNKYEQYF. The chain has TRBV4-1 and TRBJ2-7, with D possibly being TRBD2 (5 bases). The CDR3 totals 15 residues. Trimming took 4 bases from V and 4 from J, leaving 17 bases between them. Germline V gene sequence: CDR1 MGHRA, CDR2 YSYEKL.